This T cell receptor beta chain was observed in a study of T cell changes during pregnancy in multiple sclerosis. Sequenced by immunoSEQ multiplex PCR; TCRdb stores in-frame clones only, minus some. The sample has tens of thousands of clones, more than 80% seen once. The V and J ends lost 3 bases and 3 bases respectively, with 15 bases between them. The CDR3 is 15 amino acids. Germline CDR1 SEHNR, CDR2 FQNEAQ (reference sequence). This clone was detected a few times. The chain joins TRBV7-9 to TRBJ2-7, with D maybe TRBD1 (5 bases). The receptor was isolated from a female donor in good health, enrolled as a control in a pregnancy study. Sequenced here: CD8+ T cells from peripheral blood mononuclear cells, sampled in the first trimester of pregnancy. In nucleotides, the CDR3 is TGTGCCAGCAGCTTTACGGTAGGGGAAGACTACGAGCAGTACTTC. It is translated as CASSFTVGEDYEQYF.